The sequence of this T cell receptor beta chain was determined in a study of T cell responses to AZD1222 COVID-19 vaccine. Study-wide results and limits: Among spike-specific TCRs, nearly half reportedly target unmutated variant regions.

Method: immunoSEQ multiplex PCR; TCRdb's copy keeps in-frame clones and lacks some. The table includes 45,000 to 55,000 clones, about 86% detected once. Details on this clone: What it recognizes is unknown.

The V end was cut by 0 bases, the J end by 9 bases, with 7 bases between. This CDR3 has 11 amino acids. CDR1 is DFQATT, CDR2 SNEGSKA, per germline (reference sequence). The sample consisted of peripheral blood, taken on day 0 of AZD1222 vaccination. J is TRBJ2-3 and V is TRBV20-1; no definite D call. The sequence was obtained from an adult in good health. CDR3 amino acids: CSARDARTQYF. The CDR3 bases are TGCAGTGCTAGAGATGCCCGGACGCAGTATTTT.